This T cell receptor beta chain was retrieved from a study of early T cells in non-severe SARS-CoV-2 infection. This clonotype appeared a few times. In the library, individual cDNA molecules carried attached unique molecular identifiers. TCRdb re-called the 5' RACE reads through MiXCR, storing one row per CDR3 protein. The sample shows roughly 55,000 distinct CDR3 sequences, under 15% of them seen only once. The V end lost 1 base, the J end lost 6 bases, and 15 bases lay between the germline ends. Germline values: CDR1 MDHEN, CDR2 SYDVKM. The CDR3 is 15 amino acids. V gene TRBV28 combines with J gene TRBJ1-2; perhaps TRBD1 as D (5 bases). This sample comprised whole blood, obtained at baseline. The sequence derives from an adult who was a healthcare worker with PCR-confirmed SARS-CoV-2 infection or an uninfected control (not recorded which). DNA of the CDR3: TGTGCCAGCAGTTTATTCCAGGGAGGGAACGATGGCTACACCTTC. The encoded protein is CASSLFQGGNDGYTF.